This T cell receptor (beta chain) was sequenced in a study of cytotoxic CD8 clonotypes in ibrutinib-treated CLL. Whole-study findings and limits: The study found baseline clonality above age-matched healthy donors, tracking circulating CD8+ T-cell counts. Among the clonotypes, public ones were uncommon and contracted or held stable on treatment.

The CDR3 spans 15 residues. Germline lookup yields CDR1 LNHDA and CDR2 SQIVND (reference sequence). V lost 4 bases and J 4 bases, leaving 16 bases between the germline ends. A few counts support this clone. Its target is unknown. Libraries of TCR beta were made from 1.5 to 2.5 micrograms of genomic DNA that came from cryopreserved PBMCs. Assay used: immunoSEQ multiplex PCR; TCRdb lists only in-frame clones, some missing. Of 35,000 to 45,000 clones in the sample, over 70% were seen once. Sequences were derived from PBMCs, sampled at disease progression, from a patient treated with ibrutinib. The sequence was collected from a human donor with chronic lymphocytic leukemia. The chain is built from TRBV19 and TRBJ1-2; a possible D gene is TRBD1 (6 bases). The CDR3 here is CASSRSGEQSYGYTF. The CDR3 DNA is TGTGCCAGTAGTAGATCAGGGGAGCAGTCCTATGGCTACACCTTC.